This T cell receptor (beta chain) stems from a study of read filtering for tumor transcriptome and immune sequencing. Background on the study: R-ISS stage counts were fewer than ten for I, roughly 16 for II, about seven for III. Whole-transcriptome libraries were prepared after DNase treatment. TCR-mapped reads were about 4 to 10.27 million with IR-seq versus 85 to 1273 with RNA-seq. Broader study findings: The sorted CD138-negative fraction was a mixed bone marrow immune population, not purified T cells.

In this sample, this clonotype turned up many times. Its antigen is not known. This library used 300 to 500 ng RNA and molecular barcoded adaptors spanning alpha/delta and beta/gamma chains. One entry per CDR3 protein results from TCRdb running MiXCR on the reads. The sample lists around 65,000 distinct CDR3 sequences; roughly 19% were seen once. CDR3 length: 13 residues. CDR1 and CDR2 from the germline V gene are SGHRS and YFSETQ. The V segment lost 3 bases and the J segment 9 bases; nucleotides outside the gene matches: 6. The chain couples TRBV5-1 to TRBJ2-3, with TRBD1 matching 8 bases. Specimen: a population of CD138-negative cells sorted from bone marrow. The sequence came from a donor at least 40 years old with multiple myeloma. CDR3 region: CASSSRTGSTQYF. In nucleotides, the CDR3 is TGCGCCAGCAGCTCGAGGACAGGGTCGACGCAGTATTTT. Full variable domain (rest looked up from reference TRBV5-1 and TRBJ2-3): KAGVTQTPRYLIKTRGQQVTLSCSPISGHRSVSWYQQTPGQGLQFLFEYFSETQRNKGNFPGRFSGRQFSNSRSEMNVSTLELGDSALYLCASSSRTGSTQYFGPGTRLTVL.